One and the same sample provided the 19 T cell receptor beta chains below, sequenced in a study of human T cells and chemical hapten exposure. Indicated time point: pre-sensitization, week 0. The sample's treatment: therapeutic diphenylcyclopropenone sensitization with weekly scalp DPC. Each CDR3 protein is one row after TCRdb ran MiXCR on the RACE reads. Seen here are a few hundred thousand distinct CDR3 sequences, about 5% observed once, and the top ten hold over 6.5%. Sequenced here: whole blood, sampled in connection with sensitization to the hapten diphenylcyclopropenone (DPC). These receptors were obtained from a young woman with alopecia areata. Some clones in this sample may be carry-over from other donors' samples.

In this sample, this clonotype turned up many times. The genes are TRBV11-2 and TRBJ1-1, with D maybe TRBD1 (6 bases). The CDR3 extends over 14 amino acids. Germline CDR1 and CDR2: SGHAT and FQNNGV. V was trimmed by 2 bases and J by 4 bases, leaving 11 bases between them. CDR3 nucleotide sequence: TGTGCCAGCAGCTTAAGACAGGTGTCCACTGAAGCTTTCTTT. Amino acids: CASSLRQVSTEAFF.

The rearrangement uses TRBV7-2 and TRBJ2-5; the match to TRBD2 covers 12 bases. This CDR3 region has 16 residues. Unmatched junction bases numbered 5, after V lost 4 bases and J lost 2 bases. CDR1 is SGHTA, CDR2 FQGNSA, per germline. The CDR3 DNA follows: TGTGCCAGCAGCTCGGGACTAGCGGGTTTTCAAGAGACCCAGTACTTC. This codes for CASSSGLAGFQETQYF.

This clonotype was recorded many times. The chain has TRBV7-2 and TRBJ2-3; 12 bases match TRBD2. The V segment lost 4 bases and the J segment 3 bases; nucleotides outside the gene matches: 5. There are 16 residues in the CDR3. Germline V gene sequence: CDR1 SGHTA, CDR2 FQGNSA. For the CDR3, the DNA is TGTGCCAGCAGCTCTAGCGGGGGGGCGGGTACAGATACGCAGTATTTT. Its protein product is CASSSSGGAGTDTQYF.

The sample holds one count of this clonotype. A much more abundant neighbour one base away suggests this may be a read error. The rearrangement links TRBV28 to TRBJ1-1; 8 bases align to TRBD1. The CDR3 runs to 15 residues. Germline V CDR1 and CDR2: MDHEN, SYDVKM. The CDR3 DNA follows: TGTGCCAGCAGTTTACCCAGGACAGGGAGGACTGTAGCTTTCTTT. Translation: CASSLPRTGRTVAFF. Full variable domain (remainder filled in from reference TRBV28 and TRBJ1-1): DVKVTQSSRYLVKRTGEKVFLECVQDMDHENMFWYRQDPGLGLRLIYFSYDVKMKEKGDIPEGYSVSREKKERFSLILESASTNQTSMYLCASSLPRTGRTVAFFGQGTRLTVV.

This clonotype was counted a few times. The chain uses TRBV10-3 and TRBJ2-3; perhaps TRBD2 as D (6 bases). The CDR3 sequence is 12 residues long. V dropped 10 bases and J dropped 4 bases, with 12 bases sitting between them. Germline V gene data show CDR1 as ENHRY and CDR2 as SYGVKD. CDR3 DNA sequence: TGTGCCAACAGCCCGGGGGCAGATACGCAGTATTTT. Amino acids: CANSPGADTQYF.

This clonotype has just a few counts. The chain couples TRBV7-2 to TRBJ2-1; a weak D match, TRBD1 (6 bases). CDR1 is SGHTA and CDR2 is FQGNSA in the germline V gene. CDR3 size: 15 residues. The ends were cut back, 4 bases at V and 4 bases at J, with 14 bases in the middle. The CDR3 coding sequence is TGTGCCAGCAGCTCACCGGGACATTTTTACAATGAGCAGTTCTTC. As protein: CASSSPGHFYNEQFF.

This clonotype was seen more than once but under ten times. J is TRBJ1-1 and V is TRBV9; D might be TRBD1 (6 bases). Between the trimmed V and J ends, which lost 3 bases and 1 base, there was a span of 16 bases. Looked up from germline, CDR1 is SGDLS and CDR2 is YYNGEE. The CDR3 runs to 16 residues. In DNA, the CDR3 is TGTGCCAGCAGCGAGGGGCCGGGACACACGAACACTGAAGCTTTCTTT. Residues: CASSEGPGHTNTEAFF.

The chain uses TRBV10-3 and TRBJ2-7; 8 bases agree with TRBD2. The CDR3 contains 13 residues. Germline trimming cut 11 bases from V and 4 bases from J; bases unmatched to any gene: 10. Germline values: CDR1 ENHRY, CDR2 SYGVKD. CDR3 nucleotide sequence: TGTGCCTCCCCGGGGGGGGCTCCGTACGAGCAGTACTTC. It yields the protein CASPGGAPYEQYF.

This clonotype was counted only a few times. The chain joins TRBV6-6 to TRBJ1-5; D perhaps matches TRBD1 (5 bases). The CDR3 spans 14 residues. V was shortened by 5 bases and J by 7 bases, with 15 bases between the two germline ends. The V gene's germline CDR1 is MNHNY and CDR2 SVGAGI (reference sequence). The CDR3 loop reads CASSEQDWGQPQHF. DNA of the CDR3: TGTGCCAGCAGTGAACAGGATTGGGGACAGCCCCAGCATTTT.

Written as DNA, the CDR3 is TGCAGTGCTAGCAGGGACACCCCGAGGGACACTGAAGCTTTCTTT. Translating gives CSASRDTPRDTEAFF. The chain carries TRBV20-1 and TRBJ1-1; weak D call: TRBD1 (6 bases). This CDR3 spans 15 amino acids. Germline CDR1 is DFQATT and CDR2 is SNEGSKA (reference sequence). Between the trimmed V and J ends, which lost 3 bases and 3 bases, there was a span of 17 bases.

The sample holds many counts of this clonotype. The chain couples TRBV5-4 to TRBJ1-1; D remains ambiguous. The CDR3 is 14 amino acids. V lost 0 bases, J lost 2 bases, and 8 bases lay in between. Germline V gene data show CDR1 as SGHNT and CDR2 as YYREEE (reference sequence). The CDR3 nucleotides are TGTGCCAGCAGCTTGGATCAAGCAAACACTGAAGCTTTCTTT. It is translated as CASSLDQANTEAFF. The entire variable domain, with the rest obtained from reference TRBV5-4 and TRBJ1-1, is as follows: ETGVTQSPTHLIKTRGQQVTLRCSSQSGHNTVSWYQQALGQGPQFIFQYYREEENGRGNFPPRFSGLQFPNYSSELNVNALELDDSALYLCASSLDQANTEAFFGQGTRLTVV.

In this sample, this clonotype turned up many times. The gene calls are TRBV10-3 and TRBJ1-2, with unresolved D. Germline V lookup: CDR1 ENHRY, CDR2 SYGVKD. V was pared by 3 bases and J by 4 bases, with 9 bases between. The CDR3 runs to 13 residues. In DNA, the CDR3 is TGTGCCATCAGTGAAATTGTTCGCTATGGCTACACCTTC. It is translated as CAISEIVRYGYTF.

CDR3 sequence: CASSYSSLVGTSTDTQYF. In nucleotides, the CDR3 is TGTGCCAGCAGTTACTCGTCCCTAGTGGGTACTAGCACAGATACGCAGTATTTT. This rearrangement joins TRBV6-6 to TRBJ2-3; D is unresolved. Germline V lookup: CDR1 MNHNY, CDR2 SVGAGI (reference sequence). The V gene lost 0 bases and the J gene lost 0 bases, with 16 bases spanning the gap. The CDR3 is made up of 18 amino acids.

The chain recombines TRBV9 with TRBJ1-6, with D unclear. The CDR3 contains 17 residues. The V gene's germline CDR1 is SGDLS and CDR2 YYNGEE. Trimming stripped 3 bases from V and 4 bases from J, with 17 bases between. CDR3 region: CASSGDGETQYNSPLHF. CDR3 DNA: TGTGCCAGCAGCGGAGATGGGGAAACGCAATATAATTCACCCCTCCACTTT.

The genes are TRBV20-1 and TRBJ2-2; TRBD1 aligns across 10 bases. Germline CDR1 and CDR2: DFQATT and SNEGSKA (reference sequence). V lost 5 bases and J lost 6; bases outside the gene matches: 9. CDR3 size: 15 residues. The CDR3 coding sequence is TGCAGTGCTTCTCGGGACAGGGGTCTGGCCGGGGAGCTGTTTTTT. Translation: CSASRDRGLAGELFF.

The chain employs TRBV5-4 and TRBJ1-3; D uncertain. The CDR3 has 15 residues. Per the germline V gene, CDR1 is SGHNT and CDR2 is YYREEE (reference sequence). Trimming removed 0 bases from V and 0 bases from J, with 7 bases in between. The CDR3 region has the DNA TGTGCCAGCAGCTTGGGTCCTAACTCTGGAAACACCATATATTTT. It translates to CASSLGPNSGNTIYF.

There are a few counts of this clonotype. J is TRBJ1-1 and V is TRBV7-8; 10 bases agree with TRBD1. Germline assignment: CDR1 SGHVS and CDR2 FQNEAQ. V shed 3 bases and J 4 bases; nucleotides not matched to a gene: 5. The CDR3 consists of 15 residues. In nucleotides, the CDR3 is TGTGCCAGCAGCTTCAGACAGGGGGCAGGCACTGAAGCTTTCTTT. It specifies CASSFRQGAGTEAFF.

A word on this clonotype: With a much larger clone just one base away, this may be a read error. This sequence joins TRBV20-1 and TRBJ1-6; 7 bases match TRBD1. The CDR3 length is 14 residues. Per germline, CDR1 DFQATT and CDR2 SNEGSKA (reference sequence). J lost 5 bases, V lost 6 bases, and 7 bases had no gene match. CDR3 in amino acids: CSAEGQSHNSPLHF. The CDR3 DNA reads as TGCAGTGCGGAGGGACAGTCCCATAATTCACCCCTCCACTTT.

The rearrangement links TRBV6-2 or TRBV6-3 to TRBJ2-5, with TRBD1 matching over 10 bases. The junction had 9 bases not matched to a gene; V was cut back by 7 bases and J by 4 bases. This CDR3 region has 15 residues. CDR1 is MNHEY and CDR2 is SVGEGT in the germline V gene. The chain's CDR3 is CASTQRDRGLETQYF. The DNA of the CDR3 is TGTGCCAGCACACAGAGGGACAGGGGATTAGAGACCCAGTACTTC.